This TCR beta chain derives from a study of cytomegalovirus exposure and HLA in healthy donors listed by TCRdb under 2017. With regard to the full study: An earlier analysis of 587 of the donors reported about 300 Gb of sequence data and around 110 million unique TCR beta sequences obtained from 150 million to 200 million T cells. Rather than using new phenotypic data, the later analysis identified candidate immune exposures from TCR beta sequences and from how often those sequences occurred across donors. Besides the first cohort of roughly 660 subjects, a separate validation cohort made up of 120 or so different subjects was used. Typing coverage differed by locus: A, B, C, DRB1 and DQB1 were typed in about 629-630 donors, DQA1 in about 560, DPA1 in roughly 590, and DPB1 in 450 to 480. HLA typing covered class I and class II loci at four-digit resolution. To predict cytomegalovirus infection status, the study combined high-throughput TCR immunosequencing, statistical association of individual TCRs with disease status, and machine learning. A later analysis re-analyzed previously published TCR beta repertoires from approximately 700 donors and added high-resolution HLA genotyping to study TCR occurrence patterns. Every repertoire in the discovery cohort had been generated on one and the same sequencing platform. An earlier analysis of around 640 of the donors used high-throughput TCR beta sequencing to judge whether each TCR beta V gene segment behaved as functional or pseudogenic. The study used immunosequencing to profile the T cell repertoires of approximately 640 subjects and linked those repertoires to cytomegalovirus serostatus. Among a few hundred genotyped donors of the cohort, an average of around 240,000 unique TCR beta nucleotide sequences were sequenced per donor, around 20% of them non-productive. The genetic ancestry cluster associated with self-reported Caucasian donors included 81% of the roughly 400 genotyped donors. About five DR-DQ haplotypes were treated as single units for association and clustering because of strong linkage in the cohort. An early release that covered about 600 HLA-typed donors contained approximately 300 gigabases of sequencing data and tens of millions of unique TCR sequences. Donor age, sex, ethnicity and CMV serostatus were compiled alongside the repertoire data. The study aimed to test whether cataloging public T cell receptors could reveal signatures of past pathogen exposure. Genome-wide SNP genotypes for about three fifths of the roughly 670 donors were used in a later genetic analysis, which treated that subset as a discovery cohort. Overall study outcomes, separate from this receptor: Compared with the roughly 600-donor mean, donors in an Asian-associated ancestry cluster had fewer N-insertions in productive TCRs, according to a later genetic analysis. Only TCR beta chains were sequenced in this cohort, and the absence of alpha or paired-chain data limited detectable features. According to a later analysis, parvovirus B19, influenza, CMV and Epstein-Barr virus appeared linked to several top co-occurrence clusters. The sequencing pipeline was judged likely to have produced a cluster of highly shared sequence variants as a technical artifact. In vitro tests confirmed that a few of the cytomegalovirus-associated TCR beta chains recognize cytomegalovirus antigens. In the study, 150 to 200 TCR beta chains were listed as associated with cytomegalovirus. In a later analysis, TCR association rates were found to vary across HLA loci, with the most associated TCRs seen for DRB1 alleles and the fewest for HLA-C alleles. At a false discovery rate of 0.05, a later analysis linked around 17,000 TCR beta sequences to specific HLA alleles. The presence/absence analyses assumed that sequencing depth was roughly uniform across donors, and that assumption may not be true. In both the original and validation cohorts, the classifier was reported to diagnose cytomegalovirus status with high specificity and sensitivity. HLA typing was unavailable for some donors at each locus, so association tests used only the typed subset. Correlated functional status among segregating V segments might reflect linkage disequilibrium, but an unknown experimental factor could not be ruled out. A further reported finding was that TCR beta sequences accurately predicted the HLA-A and HLA-B alleles for most subjects in the first cohort. While some public TCRs were present in many individuals, most TCR sequences turned up only very rarely across donors. The 87-base-pair reads could not distinguish some IMGT-functional V segments, including TRBV6-2 and TRBV6-3, so those segments were excluded. For the cohort, immune exposure information was limited to CMV serostatus. In a later analysis, HLA-associated TCR beta chains showed more clonal expansion and lower generation probabilities than non-associated chains that were equally common. The authors suggested that the approach could potentially be generalized to other disease states and immunological phenotypes. In an earlier analysis of some 500 of the donors, most TCR beta V segments were observed in productive rearrangements about 87% or about 30% of the time, broadly matching IMGT annotations. V-gene and J-gene trimming of TCR beta chains was associated with a missense DCLRE1C variant in a later genetic analysis, and the association was replicated in an independent cohort. Because counts were too low, about 15 rarely observed V segments, including chromosome 9 orphons, were left out of the earlier analysis of roughly 600 of the donors. According to a later analysis, most CMV-associated TCR beta chains appeared to be HLA-restricted, and the HLA associations seemed to be driven largely by CMV exposure. Strong co-occurrence of HLA alleles, especially DR and DQ, made assigning TCR associations to individual alleles difficult.

The cohort comprised 710 or so healthy bone marrow donors. At the time of sampling, all cohort members were nominally healthy, though unrecorded immune exposures were likely present. The donor was CMV seronegative and belonged to the group of several hundred seronegative cohort members. Each donor provided a peripheral blood sample, and peripheral blood mononuclear cells were used for TCR beta sequencing. Genomic DNA was extracted from the blood cell samples with the Qiagen DNeasy Blood Extraction Kit. Concerning this clone: The specificity of this receptor is unknown.

Cut back by 4 bases and 4 bases, the V and J ends lie 16 bases apart. The germline V gene encodes CDR1 SGHRS and CDR2 YFSETQ. Reading from cysteine to phenylalanine, the CDR3 counts 15 amino acids. Only the CDR3 DNA is retained, 45 bases long and in frame from the first base. Libraries were built with the immunoSEQ multiplex PCR assay. For the multiplex PCR, a mixture combining 60 forward primers for TCR Vbeta segments and 13 reverse primers for TCR Jbeta segments was used. The CDR3 region of rearranged TCR beta genes was amplified from genomic DNA with a multiplex PCR assay. The amplified TCR beta libraries were sequenced on the Illumina HiSeq System as 87-base-pair reads. The authors processed their data as follows. Across the 600 to 700 repertoires, a later analysis counted approximately 83 million unique TCR beta chains, 9 million to 14 million of which were shared by at least two donors. To remove PCR and sequencing errors, raw reads were error-corrected and collapsed into unique sequences using a nearest-neighbor algorithm that merged closely related sequences. To assign V, D and J gene segments, CDR3 sequences were aligned to IMGT reference sequences. For a sequence to be retained, a match of at least six nucleotides to both a V gene segment and a J gene segment was required. Rearrangements were called productive when the CDR3 lacked stop codons and stayed in frame with V and J; all others were non-productive. CDR3 was defined by IMGT convention, running from the second conserved V-encoded cysteine to the conserved J-encoded phenylalanine. Sequences without an unambiguous match to a single V gene segment were excluded from the earlier analysis of approximately 600 of the donors. An earlier analysis of almost 600 of the donors classified V segments as functional when productive rearrangements were above 56.7% and as segregating when the standard deviation between donors was above 5%. A statistical classification framework was built for diagnosing cytomegalovirus status from the catalog of TCR beta chain sequences. A later analysis assigned V and J genes by comparing TCR nucleotide sequences with IMGT/GENE-DB human TR gene sequences. In a later analysis, CDR3 sequences and most-parsimonious VDJ recombination scenarios were assigned using the TCRdist pipeline. In a later analysis, every TCR beta chain was defined by the combination of its CDR3 amino acid sequence and its V-gene family, and reads without a unique V-gene family were dropped. To address suspected cross-contamination and a sequencing artifact, a later analysis removed 550 to 750 highly shared, low-generation-probability nucleotide sequences. In a later analysis, a clonal expansion index for each public chain was calculated from normalized within-repertoire ranks of inferred template counts. Generation probabilities in a later analysis came from a VDJ recombination model fitted to out-of-frame rearrangements, and those results were checked against IGoR. In a later analysis, hypergeometric tests were used to score TCR-TCR, TCR-HLA and TCR-CMV co-occurrence, with a repertoire-size bias correction applied to TCR pairs. To estimate false discovery rates, a later analysis permuted the HLA or CMV assignments 20 times. In a later analysis, co-occurring TCRs were grouped with DBSCAN, and TCRdist sequence similarity was added when clustering was performed within HLA-allele-positive subsets. Co-occurrence clustering excluded repertoires with fewer than 30,000 or more than 120,000 public chains, plus five with anomalous nucleotide sharing. What TCRdb holds here is the immuneACCESS table cut down to in-frame rearrangements. Part of the clones is not present; checked against another copy, under half of the missing clones reflect an unresolved V gene, and the others are unexplained. The DNA was the basis for D and trimming; V, J and clone size are from that table. The data table for this sample lists about 140,000 clones. Of the sample, 0.75% to 1% falls within the top ten clones.

This clonotype originated in a male donor in good health and CMV-seronegative. The V and J genes are TRBV5-1 and TRBJ2-3; the D region possibly corresponds to TRBD2 (6 bases align). The sample taken for sequencing was PBMCs. In nucleotide form, the sequence is TGCGCCAGCAGCGGGGGGACCTCCCGGGCAGATACGCAGTATTTT. The translation is CASSGGTSRADTQYF.